This T cell receptor (beta chain) was found in a study of shared clonotypes between healthy human individuals. Study conclusions and caveats: Sharing across four donors was highest in naive CD4 (roughly 5%) and lowest in memory CD8 (roughly 0.4%).

Notes on this clone: Its antigen is unknown.

Using immunoSEQ multiplex PCR, the repertoire was profiled, and TCRdb retains in-frame clones only, with some absent. This table holds some 2 million clones, approximately 95% found once. Naive CD8 cells lacked CD45RO and underwent positive selection for CCR7, leaving out terminally differentiated effector memory CD45RA+ cells. The length of the CDR3 is 13 residues. In germline, CDR1 is SGHDN, CDR2 FVKESK. With 6 bases removed from V and 4 bases from J, the gap between germline ends came to 12 bases. Material for sequencing was naive CD8+ T cells sorted from blood. The chain combines TRBV14 with TRBJ1-1, with a weak D call TRBD1 (5 bases). The sequence was obtained from a man younger than 35 in good health. The CDR3 is CASRVLGGTEAFF. CDR3 nucleotides: TGTGCCAGCAGGGTTTTGGGGGGCACTGAAGCTTTCTTT.